These 15 T cell receptor beta chains share one sample of origin, sequenced in a study of CD8+ T cells in alopecia areata. The authors extracted RNA and reverse transcribed it into cDNA as the sequencing template. Profiling relied on immunoSEQ multiplex PCR, and the TCRdb table lists in-frame clones only, not all of them. The profile shows 190,000 or so clones, about 60% of them singletons. Treatment described: oral pan-JAK inhibitor, 5-10 mg twice daily. The material was CD8+ T cells sorted from blood, obtained at week 24, from a patient treated with tofacitinib. All receptors derive from a human donor with alopecia areata.

The chain joins TRBV5-6 to TRBJ1-1; the match to TRBD1 covers 8 bases. CDR3 length: 11 residues. The V gene's germline CDR1 is SGHDT and CDR2 YYEEEE. V trimming: 2 bases; J trimming: 10 bases; junction bases outside the gene matches: 1. The CDR3 DNA reads TGTGCCAGCAGCTTTGGACAGGGAGCTTTCTTT. This gives the protein CASSFGQGAFF.

V usage is TRBV4-1 and J usage is TRBJ1-6, with 9 bases matching TRBD1. The germline V gene has CDR1 MGHRA and CDR2 YSYEKL. Unmatched junction bases numbered 3, after V lost 1 base and J lost 8 bases. The CDR3 extends over 15 amino acids. This chain's CDR3 is CASSQGDRVHSPLHF. The CDR3 coding sequence is TGCGCCAGCAGCCAAGGGGACAGGGTTCATTCACCCCTCCACTTT.

The chain recombines TRBV4-1 with TRBJ2-7; TRBD2 agrees at 8 bases. After removal of 1 base from V and 2 bases from J, the junction contained 1 base not matched to a gene. Germline V lookup: CDR1 MGHRA, CDR2 YSYEKL. This CDR3 contains 14 residues. The CDR3 DNA sequence: TGCGCCAGCAGCCAAGCCGGGGGGGCCTACGAGCAGTACTTC. Amino acid sequence: CASSQAGGAYEQYF.

The genes are TRBV30 and TRBJ2-3; 11 positions agree with TRBD2. CDR3 length: 15 amino acids. Germline loops: CDR1 GTSNPN, CDR2 SVGIG (reference sequence). V dropped 4 bases and J dropped 1; count of bases not matched to a gene: 4. Here the CDR3 reads CAWTQLAGGTDTQYF. The CDR3 nucleotides read TGTGCCTGGACTCAACTAGCGGGGGGCACAGATACGCAGTATTTT.

J is TRBJ2-5 and V is TRBV5-6; D remains unclear. V was cut by 0 bases and J by 2 bases, with 14 bases left in between. Germline-derived CDR1 and CDR2 are SGHDT and YYEEEE. This CDR3 is 16 amino acids long. The CDR3 region is CASSLAAWRSQETQYF. In DNA, the CDR3 is TGTGCCAGCAGCTTGGCCGCGTGGCGGAGTCAAGAGACCCAGTACTTC.

The genes are TRBV4-1 and TRBJ1-1; D remains ambiguous. CDR1 MGHRA and CDR2 YSYEKL come from the germline V gene. V was trimmed by 1 base and J by 5 bases, leaving 8 bases between them. CDR3 length: 13 amino acids. CDR3 amino acids: CASSQVATTEAFF. DNA for the CDR3: TGCGCCAGCAGCCAAGTGGCAACAACTGAAGCTTTCTTT.

This chain uses TRBV29-1 with TRBJ2-7; 9 bases are shared with TRBD1. With 3 bases clipped from V and 1 base from J, the junction kept 7 bases outside the gene matches. The CDR3 consists of 15 residues. Germline lookup yields CDR1 SQVTM and CDR2 ANQGSEA. The CDR3 spells CSVELGQGKSYEQYF. The CDR3 DNA sequence: TGCAGCGTTGAGTTGGGACAGGGTAAATCCTACGAGCAGTACTTC.

The gene calls are TRBV2 and TRBJ2-6, with 10 bases matching TRBD1. The trim removed 7 bases at V and 0 bases at J, leaving 9 bases unmatched. The germline gives CDR1 SNHLY, CDR2 FYNNEI. This CDR3 spans 18 amino acids. Here the CDR3 reads CASIYGQGVPSGANVLTF. CDR3 DNA sequence: TGTGCCAGCATATACGGACAGGGGGTTCCCTCTGGGGCCAACGTCCTGACTTTC.

The V and J genes are TRBV12-5 and TRBJ1-2; TRBD1 matches 9 bases. The CDR3 extends over 14 amino acids. Germline V gives CDR1 LGHNT, CDR2 FRNRAP. V was pared by 6 bases and J by 4 bases, with 6 bases of the junction left unmatched. The CDR3 here is CASGPGTGTYGYTF. For the CDR3, the DNA is TGTGCTAGTGGCCCAGGGACAGGGACCTATGGCTACACCTTC.

The chain links TRBV5-1 to TRBJ2-1; D may be TRBD1 or TRBD2 (6 bases each). The length of the CDR3 is 18 residues. Deletions cut 5 bases from V and 2 bases from J, with 23 bases between. In germline, CDR1 is SGHRS, CDR2 YFSETQ. CDR3 nucleotides: TGCGCCAGCAGAATCGGGAGCCGGGGGCCACCTCCCTACAATGAGCAGTTCTTC. Protein product: CASRIGSRGPPPYNEQFF.

The chain employs TRBV7-9 and TRBJ2-1, with TRBD2 matching over 7 bases. J lost 1 base, V lost 10 bases, and 7 bases had no gene match. The CDR3 contains 14 residues. Germline assignment: CDR1 SEHNR and CDR2 FQNEAQ (reference sequence). CDR3 sequence reads: CATPGLKSYNEQFF. Here the CDR3 DNA reads TGTGCCACCCCGGGACTAAAGTCCTACAATGAGCAGTTCTTC.

The chain employs TRBV30 and TRBJ1-2; perhaps TRBD1 as D (6 bases). The CDR3 sequence is 14 residues long. V was cut by 3 bases and J by 4 bases, with 15 bases left in between. CDR1 GTSNPN and CDR2 SVGIG come from the germline V gene (reference sequence). CDR3 coding DNA: TGTGCCTGGAGAGGCGGGGGCTATGGCTATGGCTACACCTTC. It yields the protein CAWRGGGYGYGYTF.

This clone was seen a few times. Different DNA sequences within this sample yield the same CDR3. The rearrangement uses TRBV29-1 and TRBJ2-1; D is tentatively TRBD1 or TRBD2 (5 bases each). The CDR3 is 12 amino acids. CDR1 SQVTM and CDR2 ANQGSEA come from the germline V gene. Trimming removed 6 bases from V and 6 bases from J, with 12 bases in between. CDR3 protein: CSVEERGNEQFF. The CDR3 DNA sequence: TGCAGCGTAGAGGAGAGGGGCAATGAGCAGTTCTTC.

The V call is TRBV5-6, the J call TRBJ1-2, with TRBD1 matching over 7 bases. Germline-derived CDR1 and CDR2 are SGHDT and YYEEEE. Unmatched junction bases numbered 17, after V lost 4 bases and J lost 8 bases. This CDR3 has 16 amino acids. CDR3 sequence reads: CASSPRGGGHLQGYTF. The CDR3 DNA is TGTGCCAGCAGCCCCCGGGGAGGGGGCCATCTTCAAGGCTACACCTTC.

This sequence joins TRBV6-5 and TRBJ2-1; D is ambiguous. Deletions cut 1 base from V and 3 bases from J, with 7 bases between. This CDR3 is built from 14 residues. CDR1 MNHEY and CDR2 SVGAGI come from the germline V gene. The CDR3 protein is CASSYFNSYNEQFF. CDR3 coding DNA: TGTGCCAGCAGTTACTTTAATAGCTACAATGAGCAGTTCTTC.